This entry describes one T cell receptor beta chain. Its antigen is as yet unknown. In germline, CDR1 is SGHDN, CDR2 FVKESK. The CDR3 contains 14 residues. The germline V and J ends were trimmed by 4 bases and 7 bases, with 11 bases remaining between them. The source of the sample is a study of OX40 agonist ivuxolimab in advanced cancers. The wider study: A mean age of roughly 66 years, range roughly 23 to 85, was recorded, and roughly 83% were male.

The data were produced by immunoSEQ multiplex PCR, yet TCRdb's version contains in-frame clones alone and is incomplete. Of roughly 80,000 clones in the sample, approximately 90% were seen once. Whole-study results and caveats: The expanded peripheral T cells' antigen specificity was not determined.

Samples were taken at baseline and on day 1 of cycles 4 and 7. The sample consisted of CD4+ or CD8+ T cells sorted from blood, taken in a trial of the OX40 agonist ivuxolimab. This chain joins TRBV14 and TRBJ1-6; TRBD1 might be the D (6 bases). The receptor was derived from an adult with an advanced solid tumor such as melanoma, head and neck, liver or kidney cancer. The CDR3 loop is CASSPGQHNSPLHF. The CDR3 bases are TGTGCCAGCAGCCCGGGACAACACAATTCACCCCTCCACTTT.